The 21 T cell receptor beta chains below all came from one sample that was sequenced in a study of OX40 agonist ivuxolimab in advanced cancers. The protocol was immunoSEQ multiplex PCR, while the TCRdb copy is restricted to in-frame clones and leaves out a portion. The data contain about 68,000 clones, around 93% of them singletons. The sequencing used CD4+ or CD8+ T cells sorted from blood, collected in a trial of the OX40 agonist ivuxolimab. The receptor source for this set is an adult with an advanced solid tumor such as melanoma, head and neck, liver or kidney cancer.

The DNA of the CDR3 is TGTGCCAGCAGTATCACAGGGAACGAGCAGTACTTC. This sequence encodes CASSITGNEQYF. This chain links TRBV28 with TRBJ2-7; D is perhaps TRBD1 (6 bases). The ends were cut back, 5 bases at V and 5 bases at J, with 10 bases in the middle. This CDR3 comprises 12 residues. Germline V gene lookup returns CDR1 MDHEN and CDR2 SYDVKM.

This clone showed up just once. The chain is built from TRBV7-8 and TRBJ2-5; D not certain. The CDR3 runs to 13 residues. CDR1 and CDR2 (germline): SGHVS, FQNEAQ. V was clipped by 3 bases and J by 3 bases, with 8 bases between them. CDR3 in DNA: TGTGCCAGCAGCTTTGGATTAGAAGAGACCCAGTACTTC. This encodes CASSFGLEETQYF.

V is TRBV2 and J is TRBJ2-3; D tentatively fits TRBD1 or TRBD2 (6 bases each). The germline V gene encodes CDR1 SNHLY and CDR2 FYNNEI. This CDR3 has 17 amino acids. Trimming pared 4 bases from V and 1 base from J, leaving 18 bases between. This CDR3 reads CASSVLFGGPGTDTQYF. The CDR3 DNA follows: TGTGCCAGCAGTGTTCTCTTTGGGGGGCCCGGCACAGATACGCAGTATTTT.

The chain links TRBV5-6 to TRBJ2-5; D gene ambiguous. The CDR3 totals 14 residues. CDR1 is SGHDT, CDR2 YYEEEE, per germline. V was trimmed by 4 bases and J by 0 bases, leaving 10 bases between them. CDR3 in amino acids: CASSRGRNQETQYF. Written as DNA, the CDR3 is TGTGCCAGCAGCCGTGGCAGGAACCAAGAGACCCAGTACTTC.

The chain employs TRBV6-5 and TRBJ1-2; D gene uncertain. The germline V and J ends were trimmed by 4 bases and 8 bases, with 14 bases remaining between them. Looked up from germline, CDR1 is MNHEY and CDR2 is SVGAGI. The CDR3 has 13 amino acids. The CDR3 DNA reads TGTGCCAGCAGTTCTCAACCTATTTTAGGCTACACCTTC. Protein: CASSSQPILGYTF.

This clone was counted once. This chain links TRBV5-1 with TRBJ1-3; a weak D match, TRBD1 (6 bases). Germline V gene lookup returns CDR1 SGHRS and CDR2 YFSETQ. Trimming removed 4 bases from V and 0 bases from J, with 11 bases in between. The CDR3 extends over 15 amino acids. CDR3 DNA: TGCGCCAGCAGCCCCGCAGGGGACTCTGGAAACACCATATATTTT. Translating gives CASSPAGDSGNTIYF.

The chain uses TRBV5-1 and TRBJ2-5, with no clear D. This CDR3 is 13 amino acids long. Germline V gives CDR1 SGHRS, CDR2 YFSETQ. V was trimmed by 1 base and J by 5 bases, leaving 9 bases between them. CDR3 amino acids: CASSLQGGETQYF. The CDR3 bases are TGCGCCAGCAGCTTGCAAGGTGGCGAGACCCAGTACTTC.

CDR3 in amino acids: CASSLEGLGTDTQYF. The CDR3 DNA sequence: TGTGCCAGTAGTTTGGAGGGGTTGGGGACAGATACGCAGTATTTT. This sequence joins TRBV19 and TRBJ2-3, with D possibly matching TRBD2 (6 bases). With 5 bases removed from V and 3 bases from J, the gap between germline ends came to 15 bases. The germline V gene encodes CDR1 LNHDA and CDR2 SQIVND (reference sequence). The CDR3 totals 15 residues.

The rearrangement links TRBV19 to TRBJ2-1, with TRBD2 identical over 14 bases. CDR1 and CDR2 (germline): LNHDA, SQIVND (reference sequence). V lost 3 bases to trimming and J lost 8 bases; unmatched junction nucleotides: 6. CDR3 size: 16 residues. The CDR3 DNA follows: TGTGCCAGTAGTATTGGGGGGACTAGCGGGAGCTATGAGCAGTTCTTC. Its translation is CASSIGGTSGSYEQFF.

This chain uses TRBV7-2 with TRBJ2-2; 11 nucleotides line up with TRBD2. J lost 7 bases, V lost 5 bases, and 6 bases had no gene match. Looked up from germline, CDR1 is SGHTA and CDR2 is FQGNSA. The CDR3 contains 15 residues. The CDR3 loop is CASSVLAGAVGELFF. CDR3 DNA sequence: TGTGCCAGCAGCGTACTAGCGGGAGCGGTCGGGGAGCTGTTTTTT.

In its sample, this clone was seen once. The rearrangement uses TRBV6-5 and TRBJ1-2, with 9 nucleotides matching TRBD1. CDR3 length equals 14 residues. Losses at the gene ends were 6 bases for V and 8 bases for J; bases not matched to a gene: 10. The germline CDR1 and CDR2 sequences are MNHEY and SVGAGI. CDR3 in amino acids: CASRSWDRVEGYTF. CDR3 sequence (DNA): TGTGCCAGCAGATCCTGGGACAGGGTCGAAGGCTACACCTTC.

The chain carries TRBV6-6 and TRBJ1-1; 8 nucleotides line up with TRBD1. CDR3 length: 13 residues. The V gene's germline CDR1 is MNHNY and CDR2 SVGAGI (reference sequence). J gave up 9 bases and V 3 bases, and 6 bases lay outside the gene matches. The CDR3 loop is CASSYSDRVQAFF. The CDR3 DNA sequence: TGTGCCAGCAGTTATTCGGACAGGGTACAAGCTTTCTTT.

The V call is TRBV27, the J call TRBJ1-2; D is perhaps TRBD1 (6 bases). The CDR3 length is 14 residues. CDR1 MNHEY and CDR2 SMNVEV come from the germline V gene (reference sequence). With 3 bases removed from V and 7 bases from J, the gap between germline ends came to 15 bases. The CDR3 bases are TGTGCCAGCAGTTTTAATGGGGGCAGGGGTGGCTACACCTTC. Translation gives CASSFNGGRGGYTF.

The count of this clone is one. This chain joins TRBV7-3 and TRBJ2-2; TRBD1 might be the D (5 bases). The CDR3 loop spans 13 amino acids. Looked up from germline, CDR1 is SGHTA and CDR2 is FQGTGA. Trimming took 3 bases from V and 4 from J, leaving 6 bases between them. In nucleotides, the CDR3 is TGTGCCAGCAGCTTCGACAGCACCGGGGAGCTGTTTTTT. This codes for CASSFDSTGELFF. Full variable domain (outside the CDR3, taken from reference TRBV7-3 and TRBJ2-2): GAGVSQTPSNKVTEKGKYVELRCDPISGHTALYWYRQSLGQGPEFLIYFQGTGAADDSGLPNDRFFAVRPEGSVSTLKIQRTERGDSAVYLCASSFDSTGELFFGEGSRLTVL.

CDR3 loop: CASSQDRGLGYEQYF. The CDR3 DNA reads as TGTGCCAGCAGCCAAGATAGGGGGCTAGGGTACGAGCAGTACTTC. The J gene is TRBJ2-7, the V gene TRBV14; TRBD1 matches at 7 bases. V shed 0 bases, J shed 4 bases, and the junction held 6 bases outside the gene matches. The CDR3 is made up of 15 amino acids. The germline V gene encodes CDR1 SGHDN and CDR2 FVKESK.

The chain links TRBV9 to TRBJ2-1, with a possible D match to TRBD2 (5 bases). Per germline, CDR1 SGDLS and CDR2 YYNGEE. The CDR3 sequence is 12 residues long. Trimming pared 4 bases from V and 3 bases from J, leaving 5 bases between. The CDR3 here is CASSRDYNEQFF. CDR3 bases: TGTGCCAGCAGCCGGGACTACAATGAGCAGTTCTTC.

This chain links TRBV10-3 with TRBJ2-3; TRBD2 is a possible D gene (5 bases). Germline CDR1 is ENHRY and CDR2 is SYGVKD. This CDR3 contains 15 residues. V was clipped by 3 bases and J by 0 bases, with 10 bases between them. DNA of the CDR3: TGTGCCATCAGTGACAGAAGCGGTAGCACAGATACGCAGTATTTT. Translating gives CAISDRSGSTDTQYF.

The chain has TRBV10-3 and TRBJ2-5, with D possibly matching TRBD1 (6 bases). From germline, CDR1 is ENHRY and CDR2 SYGVKD. Trimming shortened V by 0 bases and J by 4 bases, and 12 bases separated the two germline ends. The CDR3 is 15 amino acids. The CDR3 nucleotides are TGTGCCATCAGTGAGTCTAGGACAGTCCGAGAGACCCAGTACTTC. As protein: CAISESRTVRETQYF.

This chain links TRBV7-2 with TRBJ2-2; a possible D gene is TRBD2 (6 bases). Between the trimmed V and J ends, which lost 5 bases and 6 bases, there was a span of 19 bases. Germline CDR1 is SGHTA and CDR2 is FQGNSA. The CDR3 spans 16 residues. The chain's CDR3 is CASSKRTTSLPGELFF. CDR3 sequence (DNA): TGTGCCAGCAGCAAGAGGACTACGAGCTTACCCGGGGAGCTGTTTTTT.

This chain connects TRBV15 to TRBJ2-7, with no clear D. CDR1 is LNHNV, CDR2 YYDKDF, per germline (reference sequence). The CDR3 runs to 13 residues. The ends were cut back, 5 bases at V and 7 bases at J, with 15 bases in the middle. The CDR3 DNA is TGTGCCACCAGCGCCACTACCCTTGGGGAGCAGTACTTC. As protein: CATSATTLGEQYF.

V is TRBV11-3 and J is TRBJ2-7, with 8 bases matching TRBD1. The CDR3 is 15 amino acids. Germline V lookup: CDR1 SGHNT, CDR2 YENEEA. With V trimmed by 5 bases and J by 4 bases, 10 bases remained unmatched. In DNA, the CDR3 is TGTGCCAGCAGCCCGGGACAGGTAGGACAATACGAGCAGTACTTC. Protein: CASSPGQVGQYEQYF.